These 29 T cell receptor beta chains were all obtained from the same sample, sequenced in a study of cytotoxic CD8 clonotypes in ibrutinib-treated CLL. Data came from immunoSEQ multiplex PCR; TCRdb stores just in-frame clones and leaves some out. The top ten hold roughly an eighth of the sample, which has about 200,000 clones, roughly 79% seen once. This specimen consisted of PBMCs, obtained after 12 months of ibrutinib treatment. The receptor source for this set is a human donor with chronic lymphocytic leukemia.

J is TRBJ2-1 and V is TRBV7-6; no clear D gene. There are 12 residues in the CDR3. Germline CDR1 and CDR2: SGHVS and FNYEAQ. V lost 5 bases to trimming and J lost 8 bases, with 10 bases between them. The DNA of the CDR3 is TGTGCCAGCAGCCCCACGCGCGATGAGCAGTTCTTC. Translation: CASSPTRDEQFF.

The V gene is TRBV11-3, the J gene TRBJ2-2; D might be TRBD2 (7 bases). This CDR3 spans 15 amino acids. V lost 1 base and J lost 4, with 10 bases in between. Germline CDR1 SGHNT, CDR2 YENEEA. CDR3 region: CASSLGGGLTGELFF. CDR3 nucleotides: TGTGCCAGCAGCTTAGGCGGGGGCCTCACCGGGGAGCTGTTTTTT.

J is TRBJ2-5 and V is TRBV30, with 14 bases identical to TRBD2. The CDR3 runs to 16 residues. J gave up 7 bases and V 0 bases, and 7 bases lay outside the gene matches. Germline CDR1 is GTSNPN and CDR2 is SVGIG (reference sequence). CDR3 nucleotides: TGTGCCTGGAGTGTGGGGACTAGCGGGGGCCAGGGGACCCAGTACTTC. The encoded protein is CAWSVGTSGGQGTQYF.

The chain employs TRBV2 and TRBJ2-1, with D possibly TRBD1 on 5 matching bases. Looked up from germline, CDR1 is SNHLY and CDR2 is FYNNEI. The CDR3 has 15 amino acids. Trimming cost V 2 bases and J 0 bases, with 8 bases left between them. CDR3 residues: CASSEMGPSYNEQFF. The CDR3 bases are TGTGCCAGCAGTGAAATGGGGCCCTCCTACAATGAGCAGTTCTTC.

This clone showed up just once. The rearrangement uses TRBV4-2 and TRBJ2-7; D is perhaps TRBD2 (5 bases). V lost 1 base and J lost 3, with 22 bases in between. Germline V CDR1 and CDR2: LGHNA, YNFKEQ. The CDR3 runs to 18 residues. The CDR3 sequence: CASSQGLNPVRALYEQYF. The CDR3 bases are TGTGCCAGCAGCCAAGGATTGAATCCAGTGAGGGCCCTCTACGAGCAGTACTTC.

This clone was seen a few times. V usage is TRBV14 and J usage is TRBJ2-3; 8 positions agree with TRBD1. This CDR3 has 16 residues. Germline assignment: CDR1 SGHDN and CDR2 FVKESK. The trim removed 1 base at V and 3 bases at J, leaving 6 bases unmatched. The CDR3 reads CASSQGSQGATDTQYF. CDR3 DNA: TGTGCCAGCAGCCAAGGAAGTCAGGGGGCAACAGATACGCAGTATTTT.

This clone has a handful of counts. The DNA of the CDR3 is TGTGCCAGCAGTTCAGTTGGGGCCTACGAGCAGTACTTC. It is translated as CASSSVGAYEQYF. V gene TRBV6-6 combines with J gene TRBJ2-7, with D unresolved. The V end lost 4 bases, the J end lost 2 bases, and 9 bases lay between the germline ends. Germline V gene sequence: CDR1 MNHNY, CDR2 SVGAGI (reference sequence). The CDR3 contains 13 residues.

This chain joins TRBV4-1 and TRBJ2-7; maybe TRBD1 (5 bases). The V end was cut by 3 bases, the J end by 3 bases, with 18 bases between. The CDR3 is 16 amino acids. CDR1 is MGHRA, CDR2 YSYEKL, per germline. The CDR3 sequence: CASSHPLQGKNYEQYF. CDR3 bases: TGCGCCAGCAGCCATCCACTTCAGGGAAAAAACTACGAGCAGTACTTC.

The V call is TRBV2, the J call TRBJ1-2; maybe TRBD1 (5 bases). The V gene's germline CDR1 is SNHLY and CDR2 FYNNEI. V was clipped by 6 bases and J by 5 bases, with 16 bases between them. The CDR3 is 14 amino acids. The CDR3: CASRATGTTYGYTF. The CDR3 DNA is TGTGCCAGCAGAGCAACCGGGACGACTTATGGCTACACCTTC. The entire variable domain, with the rest obtained from reference TRBV2 and TRBJ1-2, is as follows: EPEVTQTPSHQVTQMGQEVILRCVPISNHLYFYWYRQILGQKVEFLVSFYNNEISEKSEIFDDQFSVERPDGSNFTLKIRSTKLEDSAMYFCASRATGTTYGYTFGSGTRLTVV.

A few counts support this clone. The chain combines TRBV6-5 with TRBJ2-1, with D unclear. V shed 5 bases and J shed 7 bases, with 9 bases lying between them. Looked up from germline, CDR1 is MNHEY and CDR2 is SVGAGI. This CDR3 has 12 residues. CDR3 sequence: CASSPFGNEQFF. CDR3 bases: TGTGCCAGCAGTCCATTTGGGAATGAGCAGTTCTTC.

This chain uses TRBV6-6 with TRBJ1-2, with D unclear. The V gene lost 5 bases and the J gene lost 5 bases, with 15 bases spanning the gap. Germline V CDR1 and CDR2: MNHNY, SVGAGI (reference sequence). The CDR3 is made up of 14 amino acids. The DNA for the CDR3 is TGTGCCAGCAGTCTCAACGGCGGGCGTTATGGCTACACCTTC. Amino acid sequence: CASSLNGGRYGYTF.

This clone was recorded a few times. This chain connects TRBV7-9 to TRBJ1-2, with D possibly being TRBD1 (6 bases). Trimming pared 3 bases from V and 6 bases from J, leaving 14 bases between. The V gene's germline CDR1 is SEHNR and CDR2 FQNEAQ (reference sequence). The CDR3 consists of 14 residues. CDR3 loop: CASSFVGGSDGYTF. In nucleotides, the CDR3 is TGTGCCAGCAGCTTTGTAGGGGGGTCAGATGGCTACACCTTC. The full variable domain, in which reference TRBV7-9 and TRBJ1-2 provide the parts outside the CDR3, is DTGVSQNPRHKITKRGQNVTFRCDPISEHNRLYWYRQTLGQGPEFLTYFQNEAQLEKSRLLSDRFSAERPKGSFSTLEIQRTEQGDSAMYLCASSFVGGSDGYTFGSGTRLTVV.

This sequence joins TRBV7-3 and TRBJ2-6, with D uncertain. The CDR3 sequence is 15 residues long. Per the germline V gene, CDR1 is SGHTA and CDR2 is FQGTGA. V dropped 5 bases and J dropped 1 base, with 9 bases sitting between them. The CDR3 sequence: CASSPHGSGANVLTF. CDR3 DNA sequence: TGTGCCAGCAGCCCGCATGGGTCTGGGGCCAACGTCCTGACTTTC.

The chain has TRBV19 and TRBJ2-1; D perhaps matches TRBD2 (6 bases). CDR3 length: 15 amino acids. From germline, CDR1 is LNHDA and CDR2 SQIVND (reference sequence). Trimming removed 7 bases at V and 3 bases at J, with 16 bases between. The CDR3 loop reads CASTTKAGGYNEQFF. Here the CDR3 DNA reads TGTGCCAGTACTACCAAAGCGGGCGGCTACAATGAGCAGTTCTTC.

Here the CDR3 DNA reads TGTGCCTGGAGTGGCGGCGGATATGGCTACACCTTC. As protein: CAWSGGGYGYTF. The chain has TRBV30 and TRBJ1-2; no clear D gene. Trimming removed 1 base from V and 5 bases from J, with 8 bases in between. From germline, CDR1 is GTSNPN and CDR2 SVGIG (reference sequence). This CDR3 spans 12 amino acids.

This clone was picked up one time. V is TRBV2 and J is TRBJ2-3; no clear D gene. The CDR3 is made up of 15 amino acids. Germline lookup yields CDR1 SNHLY and CDR2 FYNNEI. Deletions cut 3 bases from V and 2 bases from J, with 12 bases between. CDR3 amino acids: CASSEMLATTDTQYF. CDR3 bases: TGTGCCAGCAGTGAGATGTTGGCAACCACAGATACGCAGTATTTT.

The rearrangement uses TRBV27 and TRBJ2-1; D possibly uses TRBD1 or TRBD2 (5 bases each). V gave up 5 bases and J gave up 8 bases, with 13 bases separating them. CDR1 is MNHEY and CDR2 is SMNVEV in the germline V gene (reference sequence). CDR3 length: 13 residues. In nucleotides, the CDR3 is TGTGCCAGCAGTCCCGCCGTGGGGGATGAGCAGTTCTTC. Protein product: CASSPAVGDEQFF.

The V call is TRBV27, the J call TRBJ1-3; D might be TRBD1 (5 bases). Germline CDR1 MNHEY, CDR2 SMNVEV (reference sequence). V was shortened by 2 bases and J by 2 bases, with 7 bases between the two germline ends. This CDR3 is built from 14 residues. The CDR3 is CASSLQGAGNTIYF. The CDR3 bases are TGTGCCAGCAGTTTACAGGGAGCTGGAAACACCATATATTTT.

The chain links TRBV5-1 to TRBJ2-5; D possibly corresponds to TRBD2 (5 bases). Germline V gene sequence: CDR1 SGHRS, CDR2 YFSETQ. The CDR3 covers 15 residues. V lost 4 bases and J 2 bases, leaving 15 bases between the germline ends. The DNA of the CDR3 is TGCGCCAGCAGCCTTGGACTTGTACCACAAGAGACCCAGTACTTC. It translates to CASSLGLVPQETQYF.

There are a few counts of this clone. The chain is built from TRBV7-2 and TRBJ2-3; a weak D match, TRBD2 (5 bases). CDR3 length equals 15 residues. The V gene lost 3 bases and the J gene lost 2 bases, with 12 bases spanning the gap. The germline V gene has CDR1 SGHTA and CDR2 FQGNSA. CDR3 DNA: TGTGCCAGCAGCTTTTATCCGGGGAACACAGATACGCAGTATTTT. It specifies CASSFYPGNTDTQYF.

This clone has a single count. Here the CDR3 DNA reads TGTGCCAGCAGCTTACAGGGCTCCTACAATGAGCAGTTCTTC. Translating gives CASSLQGSYNEQFF. V is TRBV7-9 and J is TRBJ2-1; the D gene is possibly TRBD1 (5 bases). This CDR3 comprises 14 residues. V lost 2 bases and J 0 bases, leaving 5 bases between the germline ends. Germline CDR1 is SEHNR and CDR2 is FQNEAQ (reference sequence).

The chain joins TRBV29-1 to TRBJ2-1, with 11 bases identical to TRBD2. The ends lost 4 bases at V and 5 bases at J; junction bases unmatched: 13. This CDR3 is 17 amino acids long. The V gene's germline CDR1 is SQVTM and CDR2 ANQGSEA. CDR3: CSVASLASGRPNNEQFF. The CDR3 region has the DNA TGCAGCGTTGCGTCTTTGGCTAGCGGGAGGCCAAACAATGAGCAGTTCTTC.

The rearrangement links TRBV6-1 to TRBJ2-1; D remains ambiguous. This CDR3 is built from 10 residues. The V end lost 9 bases, the J end lost 7 bases, and 7 bases lay between the germline ends. CDR1 is MNHNS and CDR2 is SASEGT in the germline V gene. The CDR3 DNA sequence: TGTGCCAGTTCGTGGAATGAGCAGTTCTTC. This sequence encodes CASSWNEQFF.

The chain is built from TRBV19 and TRBJ1-5, with unresolved D. The CDR3 covers 15 residues. V was cut by 3 bases and J by 1 base, with 10 bases left in between. CDR1 LNHDA and CDR2 SQIVND come from the germline V gene (reference sequence). CDR3 residues: CASSIGSRSNQPQHF. The CDR3 nucleotides read TGTGCCAGTAGTATTGGGAGCAGAAGCAATCAGCCCCAGCATTTT. Full variable domain (rest looked up from reference TRBV19 and TRBJ1-5): DGGITQSPKYLFRKEGQNVTLSCEQNLNHDAMYWYRQDPGQGLRLIYYSQIVNDFQKGDIAEGYSVSREKKESFPLTVTSAQKNPTAFYLCASSIGSRSNQPQHFGDGTRLSIL.

V usage is TRBV27 and J usage is TRBJ2-1, with a possible D match to TRBD2 (5 bases). Trimming pared 3 bases from V and 3 bases from J, leaving 12 bases between. Germline loops: CDR1 MNHEY, CDR2 SMNVEV (reference sequence). This CDR3 has 15 residues. The CDR3 region has the DNA TGTGCCAGCAGTTTCCCGGGGATCTTCTACAATGAGCAGTTCTTC. Amino acid sequence: CASSFPGIFYNEQFF.

The rearrangement joins TRBV18 to TRBJ2-7, with D tentatively TRBD1 (6 bases). The length of the CDR3 is 14 residues. The germline V and J ends were trimmed by 6 bases and 0 bases, with 12 bases remaining between them. Germline CDR1 KGHSH, CDR2 LQKENI. CDR3 DNA: TGTGCCAGCTCTTCGGACAGCTACTCCTACGAGCAGTACTTC. Translated: CASSSDSYSYEQYF.

This clone was seen just once. This rearrangement joins TRBV6-5 to TRBJ2-1; D ambiguous. The V end was cut by 4 bases, the J end by 8 bases, with 21 bases between. Germline V gene lookup returns CDR1 MNHEY and CDR2 SVGAGI. This CDR3 region has 16 residues. The CDR3 coding sequence is TGTGCCAGCAGTTCCCTAGGGCATCCTAGGGTCGATGAGCAGTTCTTC. Protein product: CASSSLGHPRVDEQFF.

The chain couples TRBV28 to TRBJ1-2; D gene unclear. Germline CDR1 reads MDHEN; CDR2 reads SYDVKM. The V end was cut by 7 bases, the J end by 3 bases, with 9 bases between. The CDR3 is 12 amino acids. For the CDR3, the DNA is TGTGCCAGCACTATGCGGGACTATGGCTACACCTTC. Protein sequence: CASTMRDYGYTF.

This chain's CDR3 is CASSEPLLGIYKEQYF. The DNA of the CDR3 is TGCGCCAGCAGTGAACCTCTATTAGGGATCTATAAAGAGCAGTACTTC. The chain couples TRBV10-1 to TRBJ2-7; unclear D gene. This CDR3 is 16 amino acids long. Germline CDR1 reads WNHNN; CDR2 reads SYGVQD (reference sequence). Trimming shortened V by 3 bases and J by 7 bases, and 22 bases separated the two germline ends.